Shown below are 30 T cell receptor beta chains from a single sample sequenced in a study of blood T cell repertoires in COVID-19 (dated by TCRdb to 2019 to 2021). Receptor libraries were prepared by the immunoSEQ multiplex PCR assay. Held by TCRdb, this immuneACCESS table contains in-frame sequences only and omits some clones. Under half of the omission traces to an unresolved V gene where checked; the cause of the rest is unknown. The sample contains 200,000 to 250,000 clones, 65% to 90% of them found a single time. Together, the top ten hold 8.9% of the sample. Sequenced material: PBMCs or T cells enriched from blood (not recorded which). These receptors were collected from a woman aged 50 to 65 with acute COVID-19.

The chain employs TRBV7-2 and TRBJ1-4; a possible D gene is TRBD1 (5 bases). The V gene's germline CDR1 is SGHTA and CDR2 FQGNSA. CDR3 length: 14 residues. The V gene lost 8 bases and the J gene lost 0 bases, with 10 bases spanning the gap. CDR3 sequence reads: CASRMTATNEKLFF. The CDR3, as DNA: TGTGCCAGCCGAATGACAGCAACTAATGAAAAACTGTTTTTT.

This clone was recorded once. The chain uses TRBV12-3 or TRBV12-4 and TRBJ2-7; tentative D call: TRBD1 (5 bases). The CDR3 covers 13 residues. Trimming took 7 bases from V and 2 from J, leaving 12 bases between them. The CDR3 nucleotides are TGTGCCAGCAAACCTGACAGCACCTACGAGCAGTACTTC. Its protein product is CASKPDSTYEQYF.

The rearrangement joins TRBV6-2 or TRBV6-3 to TRBJ1-4, with 7 positions matching TRBD1. Germline-derived CDR1 and CDR2 are MNHEY and SVGEGT. This CDR3 spans 16 amino acids. Trimming at V came to 6 bases and at J to 0 bases, leaving 7 bases not matched to a gene. The CDR3 coding sequence is TGTGCCAGCAGCCCGGGACAGCGGACAACTAATGAAAAACTGTTTTTT. This translates into CASSPGQRTTNEKLFF.

V and J are TRBV2 and TRBJ2-7; weak D call: TRBD2 (6 bases). V lost 6 bases and J lost 9, with 18 bases in between. Germline loops: CDR1 SNHLY, CDR2 FYNNEI. The CDR3 contains 13 residues. This chain's CDR3 is CASSDPLGGLQYF. CDR3 in DNA: TGTGCCAGCAGCGACCCCCTAGGAGGGTTGCAGTACTTC.

J is TRBJ2-3 and V is TRBV4-3; D is perhaps TRBD2 (6 bases). This CDR3 is 16 amino acids long. V was shortened by 0 bases and J by 6 bases, with 16 bases between the two germline ends. Germline V CDR1 and CDR2: LGHNA, YSLEER. The CDR3 region is CASSQEGTPPTDTQYF. CDR3 coding DNA: TGCGCCAGCAGCCAAGAAGGGACTCCCCCCACGGATACGCAGTATTTT.

The chain recombines TRBV11-2 with TRBJ2-1; 7 bases fit TRBD2. The J segment lost 5 bases and the V segment lost 1 base, leaving 14 bases of the junction unmatched. The CDR3 runs 18 residues. The germline CDR1 and CDR2 sequences are SGHAT and FQNNGV. The CDR3, as DNA: TGTGCCAGCAGCTTAGTTCGTTTTGGCCTAGCGGAGAACAATGAGCAGTTCTTC. Encoded protein: CASSLVRFGLAENNEQFF.

This chain connects TRBV29-1 to TRBJ2-3; TRBD1 matches 10 bases. This CDR3 has 14 residues. Germline V gives CDR1 SQVTM, CDR2 ANQGSEA. The trim removed 6 bases at V and 6 bases at J, leaving 9 bases unmatched. The CDR3 reads CSVTGQGVGDTQYF. Written as DNA, the CDR3 is TGCAGCGTGACCGGACAGGGGGTTGGGGATACGCAGTATTTT.

This chain joins TRBV24-1 and TRBJ2-7; 9 bases are shared with TRBD1. The germline V gene encodes CDR1 KGHDR and CDR2 SFDVKD. The V segment lost 5 bases and the J segment 6 bases; nucleotides outside the gene matches: 10. This CDR3 contains 15 residues. CDR3 amino acids: CATSASQGARGEQYF. CDR3 in DNA: TGTGCCACCAGTGCGTCACAGGGGGCTCGAGGCGAGCAGTACTTC.

This chain links TRBV28 with TRBJ1-5; no reliable D call. Trimming shortened V by 0 bases and J by 0 bases, and 9 bases separated the two germline ends. Germline V gene sequence: CDR1 MDHEN, CDR2 SYDVKM. The CDR3 runs 16 residues. CDR3 coding DNA: TGTGCCAGCAGTTTATGGAGTAGTCATAGCAATCAGCCCCAGCATTTT. As protein: CASSLWSSHSNQPQHF.

The V call is TRBV7-2, the J call TRBJ2-4; no clear D. The germline gives CDR1 SGHTA, CDR2 FQGNSA. V lost 1 base and J 2 bases, leaving 6 bases between the germline ends. The CDR3 consists of 14 residues. DNA of the CDR3: TGTGCCAGCAGCTTAGGCGATCCCAAAAACATTCAGTACTTC. Amino acid sequence: CASSLGDPKNIQYF.

This chain links TRBV3-1 (or the pseudogene TRBV3-2) with TRBJ1-3, with D maybe TRBD1 (6 bases). The CDR3 has 17 residues. Germline lookup yields CDR1 LGHDT and CDR2 YNNKEL (reference sequence). V was clipped by 1 base and J by 0 bases, with 13 bases between them. CDR3: CASSQARTVVSGNTIYF. The CDR3 nucleotides are TGTGCCAGCAGCCAAGCCCGGACAGTTGTCTCTGGAAACACCATATATTTT.

On this clone: Additional DNA sequences in this sample encode the identical CDR3. The chain links TRBV28 to TRBJ1-5; the D is unclear. Per germline, CDR1 MDHEN and CDR2 SYDVKM. CDR3 length: 12 amino acids. Trimming stripped 6 bases from V and 4 bases from J, with 7 bases between. The CDR3 is CASRSVNQPQHF. CDR3 sequence (DNA): TGTGCCAGCAGATCAGTGAATCAGCCCCAGCATTTT.

The chain links TRBV6-4 to TRBJ1-1; 10 bases are a match to TRBD1. Germline assignment: CDR1 MRHNA and CDR2 SNTAGT. V lost 6 bases, J lost 0 bases, and 10 bases stayed unmatched. The CDR3 contains 17 residues. The CDR3 protein is CASSKTGTGVLNTEAFF. CDR3 sequence (DNA): TGTGCCAGCAGCAAAACCGGGACAGGGGTTCTGAACACTGAAGCTTTCTTT.

The rearrangement uses TRBV7-2 and TRBJ1-5, with 9 bases that match TRBD1. Germline assignment: CDR1 SGHTA and CDR2 FQGNSA. This CDR3 spans 16 amino acids. V gave up 3 bases and J gave up 5 bases; unmatched junction bases: 8. Written as DNA, the CDR3 is TGTGCCAGCAGCTTTAGCGGGACAGGGATGTATCAGCCCCAGCATTTT. Amino acids: CASSFSGTGMYQPQHF.

This sequence joins TRBV7-2 and TRBJ1-2; TRBD1 aligns across 7 bases. J lost 8 bases, V lost 4 bases, and 13 bases had no gene match. CDR1 and CDR2 (germline): SGHTA, FQGNSA. The CDR3 runs 15 residues. The CDR3 is CASSSRRGRQGGYTF. CDR3 in DNA: TGTGCCAGCAGCTCCCGAAGGGGGCGACAGGGAGGCTACACCTTC.

With respect to this clone: Other nucleotide sequences in the sample specify the same CDR3. The chain is built from TRBV18 and TRBJ1-1; D is undetermined. Germline V gene lookup returns CDR1 KGHSH and CDR2 LQKENI. V dropped 3 bases and J dropped 1 base, with 6 bases sitting between them. CDR3 length: 13 residues. CDR3 in amino acids: CASSPRQNTEAFF. The CDR3 coding sequence is TGTGCCAGCTCACCCCGACAGAACACTGAAGCTTTCTTT.

The V and J genes are TRBV15 and TRBJ2-5; 8 bases align to TRBD1. The CDR3 is 15 amino acids. The germline gives CDR1 LNHNV, CDR2 YYDKDF (reference sequence). With V trimmed by 3 bases and J by 5 bases, 8 bases remained unmatched. The CDR3 DNA reads as TGTGCCACCAGCAGTACAGGGGGGAGGTTTGAGACCCAGTACTTC. Its protein product is CATSSTGGRFETQYF.

The chain links TRBV3-1 (or the pseudogene TRBV3-2) to TRBJ2-3; perhaps TRBD1 as D (6 bases). This CDR3 contains 18 residues. V gave up 0 bases and J gave up 2 bases, with 18 bases separating them. The germline V gene encodes CDR1 LGHDT and CDR2 YNNKEL (reference sequence). CDR3 sequence reads: CASSQESPGGTYTDTQYF. The DNA of the CDR3 is TGTGCCAGCAGCCAAGAAAGTCCCGGTGGGACATACACAGATACGCAGTATTTT.

The V gene is TRBV30, the J gene TRBJ2-7, with D perhaps TRBD2 (5 bases). V was pared by 2 bases and J by 6 bases, with 14 bases between. This CDR3 is 13 amino acids long. The germline CDR1 and CDR2 sequences are GTSNPN and SVGIG (reference sequence). The CDR3 DNA sequence: TGTGCCTGGAGTCCCCTCCCAACTAGCGAGCAGTACTTC. Protein product: CAWSPLPTSEQYF. The entire variable domain, with the rest obtained from reference TRBV30 and TRBJ2-7, is as follows: SQTIHQWPATLVQPVGSPLSLECTVEGTSNPNLYWYRQAAGRGLQLLFYSVGIGQISSEVPQNLSASRPQDRQFILSSKKLLLSDSGFYLCAWSPLPTSEQYFGPGTRLTVT.

The CDR3 bases are TGTGCCAGCAGTCCTGGGACAGTGAACACCGGGGAGCTGTTTTTT. This translates into CASSPGTVNTGELFF. The V gene is TRBV7-2, the J gene TRBJ2-2, with 7 bases lining up with TRBD1. This CDR3 region has 15 residues. The trim removed 6 bases at V and 1 base at J, leaving 5 bases unmatched. Germline CDR1 SGHTA, CDR2 FQGNSA. Based on the CDR3 plus reference TRBV7-2 and TRBJ2-2, the full variable domain is GAGVSQSPSNKVTEKGKDVELRCDPISGHTALYWYRQSLGQGLEFLIYFQGNSAPDKSGLPSDRFSAERTGGSVSTLTIQRTQQEDSAVYLCASSPGTVNTGELFFGEGSRLTVL.

This sequence joins TRBV28 and TRBJ2-7, with TRBD2 identical over 11 bases. Germline-derived CDR1 and CDR2 are MDHEN and SYDVKM. The CDR3 sequence is 15 residues long. V lost 3 bases, J lost 8 bases, and 9 bases stayed unmatched. CDR3: CASSLSPSGGRQQYF. The CDR3 bases are TGTGCCAGCAGTTTGTCGCCTAGCGGGGGGCGTCAGCAGTACTTC.

V gene TRBV29-1 combines with J gene TRBJ2-7; 11 bases fit TRBD2. Germline lookup yields CDR1 SQVTM and CDR2 ANQGSEA. The CDR3 has 14 amino acids. The V segment lost 7 bases and the J segment 4 bases; nucleotides outside the gene matches: 9. DNA of the CDR3: TGCAGCGCCAGACCCGGGACTAGCGGTTACGAGCAGTACTTC. It codes for CSARPGTSGYEQYF.

The V and J genes are TRBV5-1 and TRBJ2-2, with D maybe TRBD1 (5 bases). Trimming pared 1 base from V and 5 bases from J, leaving 9 bases between. The CDR3 extends over 14 amino acids. The germline CDR1 and CDR2 sequences are SGHRS and YFSETQ. The CDR3 sequence: CASSLRTLTGELFF. Written as DNA, the CDR3 is TGCGCCAGCAGCTTGAGGACACTTACCGGGGAGCTGTTTTTT.

The chain has TRBV4-3 and TRBJ2-7; the D is unclear. The germline V gene has CDR1 LGHNA and CDR2 YSLEER. The CDR3 covers 19 residues. V shed 0 bases and J shed 4 bases, with 25 bases lying between them. The CDR3 nucleotides read TGCGCCAGCAGCCAAGATCGTTCGAGGCTAGACGGATTTTCGTACGAGCAGTACTTC. It specifies CASSQDRSRLDGFSYEQYF.

The V call is TRBV14, the J call TRBJ1-2; possibly TRBD1 for D (5 bases). Trimming removed 3 bases at V and 8 bases at J, with 13 bases between. Germline values: CDR1 SGHDN, CDR2 FVKESK. CDR3 length: 13 amino acids. The CDR3 sequence: CASSQRREIGYTF. Written as DNA, the CDR3 is TGTGCCAGCAGCCAGCGCAGGGAAATCGGCTACACCTTC.

This clone was counted between two and nine times. The chain uses TRBV28 and TRBJ2-4; 14 nucleotides agree with TRBD2. This CDR3 comprises 19 residues. Per the germline V gene, CDR1 is MDHEN and CDR2 is SYDVKM. Trimming removed 4 bases from V and 1 base from J; junction bases left unmatched: 9. CDR3 nucleotide sequence: TGTGCCAGCAGTTATCTGGGGACTAGCGGGAGCGGGGCCAAAAACATTCAGTACTTC. Translating it yields CASSYLGTSGSGAKNIQYF. Full variable domain (outside the CDR3, taken from reference TRBV28 and TRBJ2-4): DVKVTQSSRYLVKRTGEKVFLECVQDMDHENMFWYRQDPGLGLRLIYFSYDVKMKEKGDIPEGYSVSREKKERFSLILESASTNQTSMYLCASSYLGTSGSGAKNIQYFGAGTRLSVL.

CDR3: CASSSRDRAQETQYF. CDR3 bases: TGTGCCAGCAGCTCCCGAGACAGGGCCCAAGAGACCCAGTACTTC. The rearrangement links TRBV7-2 to TRBJ2-5, with 7 bases matching TRBD1. Germline assignment: CDR1 SGHTA and CDR2 FQGNSA. Trimming at V came to 4 bases and at J to 1 base, leaving 6 bases not matched to a gene. The CDR3 has 15 amino acids.

The rearrangement links TRBV23-1 to TRBJ2-3; D may be TRBD1 (8 bases). TRBV23-1 is noted as an ORF with a role that remains uncertain. The CDR3 runs to 16 residues. V lost 6 bases and J lost 0, with 16 bases in between. CDR3 nucleotide sequence: TGCGCCAGCAGCCCAGGACAGGGAGGGAGCACAGATACGCAGTATTTT. Translated: CASSPGQGGSTDTQYF.

The CDR3 sequence: CASSSDRGWTEAFF. The CDR3 region has the DNA TGCGCCAGCAGCTCAGACAGGGGTTGGACTGAAGCTTTCTTT. This chain links TRBV5-1 with TRBJ1-1; 8 bases are shared with TRBD1. V trimming: 3 bases; J trimming: 5 bases; junction bases outside the gene matches: 6. CDR1 is SGHRS and CDR2 is YFSETQ in the germline V gene. The CDR3 contains 14 residues. Filled out from reference TRBV5-1 and TRBJ1-1, the complete variable domain reads KAGVTQTPRYLIKTRGQQVTLSCSPISGHRSVSWYQQTPGQGLQFLFEYFSETQRNKGNFPGRFSGRQFSNSRSEMNVSTLELGDSALYLCASSSDRGWTEAFFGQGTRLTVV.

This clone was observed a few times. V is TRBV5-1 and J is TRBJ1-2; 8 bases are shared with TRBD1. Germline assignment: CDR1 SGHRS and CDR2 YFSETQ. The CDR3 is 14 residues long. Trimming removed 5 bases from V and 4 bases from J; junction bases left unmatched: 7. CDR3 bases: TGCGCCAGCAGGGATCCGGGACAGGTCTATGGCTACACCTTC. Translated, it gives CASRDPGQVYGYTF.